The rows below give T cell receptor beta chains drawn from one sample of a study of CD8 T cells in Susac syndrome. TCRdb processed the immunoSEQ multiplex PCR reads anew with MiXCR; each CDR3 protein has one entry. The sample lists about 180,000 distinct CDR3 sequences, 90% to 96% seen once, with around 0.093% in the top ten. Sequenced material: CD4+ T cells from PBMCs. The source of these receptors is a human donor with multiple sclerosis. Each CDR3 is given with its conserved first and last residue. The order of the fields is clone size, J gene, D gene, V gene, CDR3 length, CDR3 DNA, CDR3 protein. The D gene is left open where the match is weak. Only some rows state a clone size, as once, few, many or a class for expanded clones.

. TRBJ1-2 . TRBV20-1 12 TGCAGTGCTAGACCAGCTAACTATGGCTACACCTTC CSARPANYGYTF
. TRBJ1-2 TRBD1 TRBV30 15 TGTGCCTGGGGGATAAAGGGGGCTGTCTCTTACGGCTACACCTTC CAWGIKGAVSYGYTF
. TRBJ1-4 TRBD1 TRBV12-3/TRBV12-4 15 TGTGCCAGCAGTTCCGGGACAGGGATGAATGAAAAACTGTTTTTT CASSSGTGMNEKLFF
once TRBJ2-5 . TRBV7-3 14 TGTGCCAGCAGCGCCCGGGCATACCAAGAGACCCAGTACTTC CASSARAYQETQYF
. TRBJ2-7 . TRBV2 12 TGTGCCAGCAGCACGGCTGGGGTCGAGCAGTACTTC CASSTAGVEQYF
. TRBJ2-3 . TRBV6-5 11 TGTGCCACCCGCCTAGGAGATACGCAGTATTTT CATRLGDTQYF
once TRBJ2-1 . TRBV29-1 13 TGCAGCGTTGGGGGACGGCGGGACAATGAGCAGTTCTTC CSVGGRRDNEQFF
. TRBJ1-2 . TRBV29-1 11 TGCAGCGAGGGGACATATTATGGCTACACCTTC CSEGTYYGYTF
. TRBJ2-1 . TRBV7-3 16 TGTGCCAGCAGCTTAGGCGGGGGCCCAGGAGGCAATGAGCAGTTCTTC CASSLGGGPGGNEQFF
. TRBJ2-2 TRBD1 TRBV29-1 14 TGCAGCGTGACCCGGGACAGGAACACCGGGGAGCTGTTTTTT CSVTRDRNTGELFF
. TRBJ1-2 . TRBV20-1 15 TGCAGTGGGCCGAAACCTTCAGGGTGGAACTATGGCTACACCTTC CSGPKPSGWNYGYTF
. TRBJ2-3 TRBD2 TRBV20-1 15 TGCAGTGCTGGACCCCTAGCGGGGGGGCCAGATACGCAGTATTTT CSAGPLAGGPDTQYF
. TRBJ1-1 . TRBV28 14 TGTGCCAGCAGTGAGGGGGGTTGGGACACTGAAGCTTTCTTT CASSEGGWDTEAFF
. TRBJ2-7 . TRBV7-9 13 TGTGCCAGCAGCCCCCGGGAAGGCCTAAGGCAGTACTTC CASSPREGLRQYF
. TRBJ2-1 . TRBV9 14 TGTGCCAGCAGCGCCGAGGGGCTCTACAATGAGCAGTTCTTC CASSAEGLYNEQFF
. TRBJ2-5 . TRBV4-2 14 TGTGCCAGCAGCCAAGACTTCGGCCAAGAGACCCAGTACTTC CASSQDFGQETQYF
. TRBJ2-3 . TRBV12-3/TRBV12-4 12 TGTGCCAGCAGTCCCCCGGGGAATACGCAGTATTTT CASSPPGNTQYF
. TRBJ2-5 . TRBV9 14 TGTGCCAGCAGCGTAGGGCCCAGCGGGGAGACCCAGTACTTC CASSVGPSGETQYF
. TRBJ1-6 . TRBV2 12 TGTGCCAGCACCCTGACACCTCCACCCCTCCACTTT CASTLTPPPLHF
. TRBJ1-2 . TRBV7-9 11 TGTGCCAGCAGCCCCAGAGGTGGCTACACCTTC CASSPRGGYTF
. TRBJ2-1 . TRBV20-1 14 TGCAGTGCTAGGGACAGTACCCCCTACAATGAGCAGTTCTTC CSARDSTPYNEQFF
. TRBJ2-1 . TRBV3-1 17 TGTGCCAGCAGCCAAGAGGGCTGGGGGAGCTCCTACAATGAGCAGTTCTTC CASSQEGWGSSYNEQFF
. TRBJ2-5 . TRBV29-1 12 TGCAGCGTTGAGAAAGTCGGAGAGACCCAGTACTTC CSVEKVGETQYF
. TRBJ1-1 TRBD1 TRBV7-3 13 TGTGCCAGCAGCTTAGGCCAGGGGGCTCGAGCTTTCTTT CASSLGQGARAFF
. TRBJ2-1 . TRBV6-2/TRBV6-3 13 TGTGCCAGCAGTTACCCCCCGGGGAATGAGCAGTTCTTC CASSYPPGNEQFF